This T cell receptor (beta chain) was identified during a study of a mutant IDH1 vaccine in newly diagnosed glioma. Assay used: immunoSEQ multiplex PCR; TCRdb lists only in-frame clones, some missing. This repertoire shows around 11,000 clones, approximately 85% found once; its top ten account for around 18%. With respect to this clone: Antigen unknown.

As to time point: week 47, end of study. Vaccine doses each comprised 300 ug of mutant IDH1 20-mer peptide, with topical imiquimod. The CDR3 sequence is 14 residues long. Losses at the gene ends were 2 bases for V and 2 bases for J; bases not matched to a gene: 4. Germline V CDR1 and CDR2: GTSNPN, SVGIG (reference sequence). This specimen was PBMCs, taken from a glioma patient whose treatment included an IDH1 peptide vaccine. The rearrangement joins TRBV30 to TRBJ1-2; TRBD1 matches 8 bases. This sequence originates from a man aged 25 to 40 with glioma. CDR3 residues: CAWSNDRGNYGYTF. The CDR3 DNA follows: TGTGCCTGGAGTAATGACAGGGGAAACTATGGCTACACCTTC.